Following are 23 T cell receptor beta chains from one sample sequenced in a study of cytomegalovirus exposure and HLA in healthy donors. This PCR relied on a set of 60 Vbeta primers and 13 Jbeta primers. Here immunoSEQ multiplex PCR was the method, and the copy in TCRdb shows in-frame clones only, minus some. The repertoire holds roughly 120,000 clones, with roughly a tenth as singletons. Input material: PBMCs. The origin of the receptors is a man aged 25-45 years in good health and CMV-seronegative.

This clone was seen more than once but under ten times. The V call is TRBV5-1, the J call TRBJ2-1, with TRBD2 identical over 9 bases. The germline gives CDR1 SGHRS, CDR2 YFSETQ. CDR3 length: 14 residues. J lost 10 bases, V lost 6 bases, and 11 bases had no gene match. CDR3 in amino acids: CASTSFSGSKEQFF. CDR3 coding DNA: TGCGCCAGCACCTCATTTAGCGGGAGTAAGGAGCAGTTCTTC.

The table lists this clone with a few counts. The rearrangement uses TRBV6-5 and TRBJ2-5; a weak D match, TRBD1 (5 bases). V lost 0 bases to trimming and J lost 2 bases, with 13 bases between them. The CDR3 covers 16 residues. The germline V gene encodes CDR1 MNHEY and CDR2 SVGAGI. In nucleotides, the CDR3 is TGTGCCAGCAGTTACTCACCCCGGACACCTCAAGAGACCCAGTACTTC. Translated: CASSYSPRTPQETQYF.

In its sample, this clone was seen a few times. V usage is TRBV25-1 and J usage is TRBJ2-1, with 10 bases lining up with TRBD2. With V trimmed by 3 bases and J by 4 bases, 3 bases remained unmatched. Looked up from germline, CDR1 is MGHDK and CDR2 is SYGVNS. The CDR3 contains 15 residues. CDR3: CASSDRLAGYNEQFF. The CDR3, as DNA: TGTGCCAGCAGTGACAGACTAGCGGGTTACAATGAGCAGTTCTTC.

This clone showed up just a few times. This chain uses TRBV11-2 with TRBJ2-3; 13 bases are shared with TRBD2. The CDR3 loop spans 18 amino acids. Germline assignment: CDR1 SGHAT and CDR2 FQNNGV. V lost 3 bases to trimming and J lost 2 bases; unmatched junction nucleotides: 8. This chain's CDR3 is CASSFGTSGKGTTDTQYF. For the CDR3, the DNA is TGTGCCAGCAGCTTCGGGACTAGCGGGAAGGGGACCACAGATACGCAGTATTTT. The variable domain in full, completed from reference TRBV11-2 and TRBJ2-3, reads EAGVAQSPRYKIIEKRQSVAFWCNPISGHATLYWYQQILGQGPKLLIQFQNNGVVDDSQLPKDRFSAERLKGVDSTLKIQPAKLEDSAVYLCASSFGTSGKGTTDTQYFGPGTRLTVL.

On this clone itself: The identical CDR3 is also encoded by other nucleotide sequences in the sample. V usage is TRBV19 and J usage is TRBJ1-2; no firm D call. Germline assignment: CDR1 LNHDA and CDR2 SQIVND (reference sequence). Trimming pared 2 bases from V and 3 bases from J, leaving 7 bases between. This CDR3 contains 13 residues. CDR3 loop: CASSIREDYGYTF. CDR3 sequence (DNA): TGTGCCAGTAGTATACGGGAAGACTATGGCTACACCTTC.

V usage is TRBV27 and J usage is TRBJ1-2; D possibly corresponds to TRBD1 (6 bases). The CDR3 is 14 residues long. V gave up 4 bases and J gave up 2 bases, with 11 bases separating them. CDR1 is MNHEY, CDR2 SMNVEV, per germline (reference sequence). For the CDR3, the DNA is TGTGCCAGCAGTTCACATACAGGGAACTATGGCTACACCTTC. Its translation is CASSSHTGNYGYTF.

The V and J genes are TRBV18 and TRBJ2-7, with D perhaps matching TRBD1 (6 bases). The CDR3 loop spans 16 amino acids. With 4 bases removed from V and 0 bases from J, the gap between germline ends came to 16 bases. Per germline, CDR1 KGHSH and CDR2 LQKENI. The CDR3 coding sequence is TGTGCCAGCTCACGCCGACAGGTCCAAAGCTCCTACGAGCAGTACTTC. It yields the protein CASSRRQVQSSYEQYF.

This clone turned up a few times. The same CDR3 also results from other DNA sequences found in this sample. V and J are TRBV18 and TRBJ1-2; 10 bases map to TRBD1. CDR1 is KGHSH, CDR2 LQKENI, per germline. The CDR3 extends over 14 amino acids. J gave up 3 bases and V 3 bases, and 1 base lay outside the gene matches. CDR3 sequence: CASSPGTGDYGYTF. Here the CDR3 DNA reads TGTGCCAGCTCACCCGGGACAGGGGACTATGGCTACACCTTC.

The chain employs TRBV11-2 and TRBJ1-4, with 10 nucleotides matching TRBD1. CDR3 size: 15 residues. V lost 5 bases to trimming and J lost 8 bases; unmatched junction nucleotides: 8. Germline CDR1 SGHAT, CDR2 FQNNGV. In DNA form, the CDR3 reads TGTGCCAGCAGCCTTACACCGGACAGGGGGGAAAAACTGTTTTTT. It yields the protein CASSLTPDRGEKLFF. Complete variable domain (other parts from reference TRBV11-2 and TRBJ1-4): EAGVAQSPRYKIIEKRQSVAFWCNPISGHATLYWYQQILGQGPKLLIQFQNNGVVDDSQLPKDRFSAERLKGVDSTLKIQPAKLEDSAVYLCASSLTPDRGEKLFFGSGTQLSVL.

This clone occurred a few times. The V call is TRBV10-1, the J call TRBJ2-3; D gene ambiguous. Trimming took off 2 bases at V and 7 bases at J, with 7 bases between the two ends. Germline CDR1 and CDR2: WNHNN and SYGVQD (reference sequence). The CDR3 extends over 12 amino acids. The CDR3, as DNA: TGCGCCAGCAGTGAGAACTCCTATACGCAGTATTTT. This encodes CASSENSYTQYF.

This clone was seen a few times. The chain has TRBV6-1 and TRBJ1-5; TRBD1 matches 9 bases. CDR1 MNHNS and CDR2 SASEGT come from the germline V gene. V gave up 4 bases and J gave up 6 bases; unmatched junction bases: 7. The CDR3 totals 15 residues. CDR3 DNA sequence: TGTGCCAGCAGTGTAGCCGGGACAGGGAGTCAGCCCCAGCATTTT. It translates to CASSVAGTGSQPQHF.

The chain uses TRBV5-6 and TRBJ2-7, with D perhaps TRBD1 (6 bases). The V end lost 1 base, the J end lost 1 base, and 12 bases lay between the germline ends. The CDR3 spans 15 residues. CDR1 is SGHDT, CDR2 YYEEEE, per germline. CDR3 loop: CASSLFPTGSYEQYF. DNA for the CDR3: TGTGCCAGCAGCTTGTTTCCAACAGGGTCCTACGAGCAGTACTTC.

The rearrangement joins TRBV28 to TRBJ1-4, with TRBD1 as a possible D gene (6 bases). Germline-derived CDR1 and CDR2 are MDHEN and SYDVKM. This CDR3 is built from 17 residues. Trimming took off 10 bases at V and 2 bases at J, with 23 bases between the two ends. CDR3 sequence reads: CATNRVGAMFTNEKLFF. Here the CDR3 DNA reads TGTGCCACAAACAGGGTCGGGGCAATGTTCACTAATGAAAAACTGTTTTTT.

This clone has more than one count but fewer than ten. The V gene is TRBV6-1, the J gene TRBJ2-1; D possibly corresponds to TRBD1 (5 bases). This CDR3 has 15 residues. V was shortened by 4 bases and J by 0 bases, with 10 bases between the two germline ends. Germline V CDR1 and CDR2: MNHNS, SASEGT. The CDR3 nucleotides are TGTGCCAGCAGTGTGACAGCCAACTCCTACAATGAGCAGTTCTTC. Its translation: CASSVTANSYNEQFF.

The chain recombines TRBV11-3 with TRBJ1-4; 9 nucleotides line up with TRBD1. In germline, CDR1 is SGHNT, CDR2 YENEEA. This CDR3 has 15 residues. The V and J ends lost 2 bases and 6 bases, in that order; junction bases with no gene match: 4. DNA of the CDR3: TGTGCCAGCAGCTTACGGCGGGACAGGGATGAAAAACTGTTTTTT. This codes for CASSLRRDRDEKLFF.

J is TRBJ2-1 and V is TRBV1; the tabulated D call, TRBD1, remains unverified against the DNA. TRBV1 counts as a pseudogene. The CDR3 is 14 residues long. CDR3: CTSSAQGALGEQFF. The CDR3 bases are TGCACCAGCAGCGCTCAGGGGGCGCTTGGGGAGCAGTTCTTC.

This chain connects TRBV30 to TRBJ2-3; a weak D match, TRBD1 (6 bases). CDR1 GTSNPN and CDR2 SVGIG come from the germline V gene (reference sequence). Trimming left V 5 bases short and J 6 bases short, with 21 bases between. The CDR3 consists of 15 residues. The CDR3 nucleotides are TGTGCCTGGGTAAACAGGGCAGGAGCTGGGGATACGCAGTATTTT. Amino acid sequence: CAWVNRAGAGDTQYF.

This chain links TRBV5-1 with TRBJ2-7, with 7 bases that match TRBD2. Germline CDR1 is SGHRS and CDR2 is YFSETQ. J lost 4 bases, V lost 0 bases, and 4 bases had no gene match. The CDR3 consists of 14 residues. As DNA, the CDR3 is TGCGCCAGCAGCTTGGCAGGGAGGGATTACGAGCAGTACTTC. It codes for CASSLAGRDYEQYF.

This chain uses TRBV11-2 with TRBJ2-2; 9 bases match TRBD1. Germline loops: CDR1 SGHAT, CDR2 FQNNGV. This CDR3 contains 15 residues. V shed 2 bases and J 5 bases; nucleotides not matched to a gene: 3. CDR3 sequence reads: CASSLYRGLTGELFF. CDR3 sequence (DNA): TGTGCCAGCAGCTTATACAGGGGGCTTACCGGGGAGCTGTTTTTT.

This clone was counted between two and nine times. The J gene is TRBJ1-1, the V gene TRBV9, with a weak D call TRBD1 (6 bases). V lost 1 base to trimming and J lost 1 base, with 17 bases between them. The length of the CDR3 is 17 residues. Germline-derived CDR1 and CDR2 are SGDLS and YYNGEE. The CDR3 is CASSVYGVGGENTEAFF. DNA of the CDR3: TGTGCCAGCAGCGTATACGGAGTAGGGGGGGAGAACACTGAAGCTTTCTTT.

The table lists this clone with a few counts. This chain connects TRBV2 to TRBJ2-7, with TRBD2 identical over 9 bases. With V trimmed by 6 bases and J by 1 base, 7 bases remained unmatched. The CDR3 length is 15 residues. Per germline, CDR1 SNHLY and CDR2 FYNNEI. CDR3 amino acids: CASSSGLARSYEQYF. As DNA, the CDR3 is TGTGCCAGCAGCTCCGGACTAGCGCGATCCTACGAGCAGTACTTC.

This clone was seen a handful of times. The chain joins TRBV4-1 to TRBJ2-5; 7 nucleotides agree with TRBD2. CDR3 length: 15 amino acids. The germline CDR1 and CDR2 sequences are MGHRA and YSYEKL. V gave up 0 bases and J gave up 5 bases; unmatched junction bases: 6. CDR3: CASSQDRLAVETQYF. CDR3 nucleotide sequence: TGCGCCAGCAGCCAAGACCGGCTAGCGGTGGAGACCCAGTACTTC.

A few counts support this clone. The rearrangement links TRBV27 to TRBJ1-1; D is undetermined. Deletions cut 8 bases from V and 1 base from J, with 11 bases between. CDR3 size: 13 residues. Germline values: CDR1 MNHEY, CDR2 SMNVEV (reference sequence). CDR3 sequence reads: CASRSFGNTEAFF. Here the CDR3 DNA reads TGTGCCAGCCGATCGTTCGGGAACACTGAAGCTTTCTTT.